The 32 T cell receptor beta chains below were found in one sample sequenced in a study of cytomegalovirus exposure and HLA in healthy donors. PCR used 60 Vbeta primers and 13 Jbeta primers. The assay was immunoSEQ multiplex PCR, and TCRdb's table has in-frame clones only and misses some. The sample lists over 100,000 clones, nearly 70% seen once, with around 5.4% in the top ten. Sequenced: PBMCs. Receptor source: an older woman in good health and CMV-seropositive.

This clone has a single count. The J gene is TRBJ1-1, the V gene TRBV7-2; 9 nucleotides line up with TRBD1. The CDR3 consists of 14 residues. V lost 5 bases, J lost 7 bases, and 8 bases stayed unmatched. Germline V gives CDR1 SGHTA, CDR2 FQGNSA. The CDR3 protein is CASSGGQGMVEAFF. The CDR3 DNA sequence: TGTGCCAGCAGCGGGGGACAGGGAATGGTTGAAGCTTTCTTT.

The genes are TRBV7-2 and TRBJ2-5; 12 positions agree with TRBD2. The CDR3 runs 17 residues. Germline V gene data show CDR1 as SGHTA and CDR2 as FQGNSA. Losses at the gene ends were 10 bases for V and 2 bases for J; bases not matched to a gene: 14. The CDR3 sequence: CAIPPGLAGARQETQYF. The CDR3 nucleotides are TGTGCCATCCCCCCGGGACTAGCGGGTGCTAGACAAGAGACCCAGTACTTC.

The chain links TRBV5-4 to TRBJ1-1; 9 positions match TRBD1. Germline CDR1 SGHNT, CDR2 YYREEE (reference sequence). This CDR3 is 15 amino acids long. Losses at the gene ends were 2 bases for V and 5 bases for J; bases not matched to a gene: 7. CDR3 amino acids: CASSFPGQGGTEAFF. The CDR3 coding sequence is TGTGCCAGCAGCTTTCCGGGACAGGGTGGGACTGAAGCTTTCTTT.

This clone was seen a handful of times. This rearrangement joins TRBV19 to TRBJ2-5; 8 bases match TRBD2. Germline-derived CDR1 and CDR2 are LNHDA and SQIVND (reference sequence). This CDR3 has 17 amino acids. The ends lost 3 bases at V and 2 bases at J; junction bases unmatched: 11. DNA of the CDR3: TGTGCCAGTAGTATCCTGTCCGGTGCGGGGGGACAAGAGACCCAGTACTTC. This encodes CASSILSGAGGQETQYF.

The chain has TRBV19 and TRBJ1-1; unclear D gene. CDR3 length equals 13 residues. The V end was cut by 3 bases, the J end by 3 bases, with 8 bases between. CDR1 and CDR2 (germline): LNHDA, SQIVND (reference sequence). The DNA of the CDR3 is TGTGCCAGTAGTATTAATTCGTACACTGAAGCTTTCTTT. It codes for CASSINSYTEAFF.

The chain couples TRBV19 to TRBJ1-5, with D possibly being TRBD1 (5 bases). The germline V gene has CDR1 LNHDA and CDR2 SQIVND (reference sequence). The V end was cut by 5 bases, the J end by 3 bases, with 11 bases between. The CDR3 extends over 14 amino acids. The CDR3 DNA follows: TGTGCCAGTAGTCTCCAGACAGTCAATCAGCCCCAGCATTTT. Its translation: CASSLQTVNQPQHF. Variable domain in full (rest from reference TRBV19 and TRBJ1-5): DGGITQSPKYLFRKEGQNVTLSCEQNLNHDAMYWYRQDPGQGLRLIYYSQIVNDFQKGDIAEGYSVSREKKESFPLTVTSAQKNPTAFYLCASSLQTVNQPQHFGDGTRLSIL.

This rearrangement joins TRBV27 to TRBJ1-1; 7 nucleotides match TRBD1. With 5 bases clipped from V and 1 base from J, the junction kept 7 bases outside the gene matches. Germline V gives CDR1 MNHEY, CDR2 SMNVEV (reference sequence). This CDR3 contains 15 residues. The CDR3 region has the DNA TGTGCCAGCAGTCCCCGGGGGACAGCGAACACTGAAGCTTTCTTT. Translating it yields CASSPRGTANTEAFF.

This chain connects TRBV7-2 to TRBJ1-1; the D gene is possibly TRBD1 (5 bases). Germline assignment: CDR1 SGHTA and CDR2 FQGNSA. The CDR3 covers 13 residues. V lost 8 bases to trimming and J lost 1 base, with 11 bases between them. CDR3 DNA sequence: TGTGCCAGCGGGGGGGGAGGGAACACTGAAGCTTTCTTT. Amino acids: CASGGGGNTEAFF.

The V gene is TRBV30, the J gene TRBJ2-1; 10 bases are a match to TRBD2. Per the germline V gene, CDR1 is GTSNPN and CDR2 is SVGIG (reference sequence). The CDR3 covers 13 residues. V lost 3 bases and J lost 8; bases outside the gene matches: 4. The CDR3, as DNA: TGTGCCTGGAGAGTAGCGGGGGGCTATGAGCAGTTCTTC. This gives the protein CAWRVAGGYEQFF.

This clone has a handful of counts. The CDR3 loop reads CAQGRGGELFF. The CDR3 bases are TGTGCCCAAGGCCGGGGCGGGGAGCTGTTTTTT. The chain combines TRBV30 with TRBJ2-2; weak D call: TRBD2 (5 bases). The CDR3 has 11 amino acids. Germline values: CDR1 GTSNPN, CDR2 SVGIG (reference sequence). Trimming removed 8 bases from V and 7 bases from J, with 11 bases in between.

The rearrangement joins TRBV30 to TRBJ2-1; 14 bases map to TRBD2. The germline CDR1 and CDR2 sequences are GTSNPN and SVGIG (reference sequence). V gave up 0 bases and J gave up 6 bases; unmatched junction bases: 1. The CDR3 length is 15 residues. The CDR3 here is CAWSVTSGGANEQFF. The CDR3 DNA reads as TGTGCCTGGAGTGTGACTAGCGGGGGGGCCAATGAGCAGTTCTTC.

The chain joins TRBV6-1 to TRBJ1-6; 8 nucleotides align to TRBD1. V dropped 5 bases and J dropped 8; count of bases not matched to a gene: 2. CDR3 size: 13 residues. Germline values: CDR1 MNHNS, CDR2 SASEGT. Here the CDR3 reads CASSMDRDSPLHF. Written as DNA, the CDR3 is TGTGCCAGCAGTATGGACAGGGATTCACCCCTCCACTTT.

This clone was counted between two and nine times. The chain joins TRBV25-1 to TRBJ2-1; 9 nucleotides match TRBD2. V was clipped by 8 bases and J by 4 bases; unmatched bases: 9. The CDR3 loop spans 15 amino acids. Germline V gene lookup returns CDR1 MGHDK and CDR2 SYGVNS. CDR3 residues: CASSGGGVTYNEQFF. The CDR3 bases are TGTGCCAGCTCTGGCGGGGGGGTCACGTACAATGAGCAGTTCTTC.

The CDR3 DNA reads TGTGCCAGCAGCCCGATCAGGGGGTCTAAGTGCACCTTC. It translates to CASSPIRGSKCTF. The rearrangement uses TRBV7-2 and TRBJ1-2; 7 nucleotides agree with TRBD1. Per the germline V gene, CDR1 is SGHTA and CDR2 is FQGNSA. Trimming removed 5 bases from V and 13 bases from J; junction bases left unmatched: 13. There are 13 residues in the CDR3.

The chain carries TRBV7-3 and TRBJ2-5, with TRBD2 matching over 7 bases. Germline loops: CDR1 SGHTA, CDR2 FQGTGA. The length of the CDR3 is 14 residues. V shed 1 base and J 2 bases; nucleotides not matched to a gene: 1. The CDR3 is CASSLNGGQETQYF. The CDR3 nucleotides are TGTGCCAGCAGCTTAAACGGGGGGCAAGAGACCCAGTACTTC. The full variable domain, with the rest looked up from reference TRBV7-3 and TRBJ2-5, is GAGVSQTPSNKVTEKGKYVELRCDPISGHTALYWYRQSLGQGPEFLIYFQGTGAADDSGLPNDRFFAVRPEGSVSTLKIQRTERGDSAVYLCASSLNGGQETQYFGPGTRLLVL.

This clone was detected only a few times. The chain carries TRBV5-6 and TRBJ1-6, with D uncertain. This CDR3 contains 16 residues. V shed 4 bases and J shed 6 bases, with 17 bases lying between them. Germline-derived CDR1 and CDR2 are SGHDT and YYEEEE. DNA for the CDR3: TGTGCCAGCAGCATAAGTTCCGGGAACCTTAATTCACCCCTCCACTTT. Its protein is CASSISSGNLNSPLHF. Filled out from reference TRBV5-6 and TRBJ1-6, the complete variable domain reads DAGVTQSPTHLIKTRGQQVTLRCSPKSGHDTVSWYQQALGQGPQFIFQYYEEEERQRGNFPDRFSGHQFPNYSSELNVNALLLGDSALYLCASSISSGNLNSPLHFGNGTRLTVT.

This chain uses TRBV7-9 with TRBJ1-1; TRBD1 might be the D (6 bases). CDR3 length: 14 residues. CDR1 is SEHNR, CDR2 FQNEAQ, per germline (reference sequence). V lost 5 bases to trimming and J lost 3 bases, with 13 bases between them. The CDR3 here is CASSTGTRHTEAFF. DNA of the CDR3: TGTGCCAGCAGCACTGGGACAAGACACACTGAAGCTTTCTTT.

The chain links TRBV11-1 to TRBJ1-2; D not resolved. The ends were cut back, 5 bases at V and 1 base at J, with 8 bases in the middle. Germline V CDR1 and CDR2: SGHAT, FQDESV (reference sequence). The CDR3 is 13 amino acids. The CDR3, as DNA: TGTGCCAGCAGCCCCCAGTTTAACTATGGCTACACCTTC. Protein product: CASSPQFNYGYTF. Drawing the rest from reference TRBV11-1 and TRBJ1-2, the complete variable domain is EAEVAQSPRYKITEKSQAVAFWCDPISGHATLYWYRQILGQGPELLVQFQDESVVDDSQLPKDRFSAERLKGVDSTLKIQPAELGDSAMYLCASSPQFNYGYTFGSGTRLTVV.

The chain recombines TRBV7-8 with TRBJ1-1; a possible D gene is TRBD1 (5 bases). V was trimmed by 3 bases and J by 1 base, leaving 9 bases between them. CDR3 size: 14 residues. Germline values: CDR1 SGHVS, CDR2 FQNEAQ. The CDR3 bases are TGTGCCAGCAGCTTTGGGGCCCCGAACACTGAAGCTTTCTTT. Translating gives CASSFGAPNTEAFF.

V is TRBV7-9 and J is TRBJ1-2, with 7 positions matching TRBD1. This CDR3 comprises 13 residues. V lost 4 bases and J lost 6; bases outside the gene matches: 5. The germline V gene has CDR1 SEHNR and CDR2 FQNEAQ (reference sequence). CDR3 region: CASSSEGANGYTF. The DNA of the CDR3 is TGTGCCAGCAGCTCGGAGGGGGCCAATGGCTACACCTTC.

This chain uses TRBV5-1 with TRBJ2-1; 9 nucleotides align to TRBD2. Germline V gene data show CDR1 as SGHRS and CDR2 as YFSETQ. There are 17 residues in the CDR3. After removal of 0 bases from V and 0 bases from J, the junction contained 4 bases not matched to a gene. The chain's CDR3 is CASSLAPSGISYNEQFF. In DNA form, the CDR3 reads TGCGCCAGCAGCTTGGCCCCTAGCGGGATCTCCTACAATGAGCAGTTCTTC.

The chain joins TRBV10-3 to TRBJ2-7, with 16 bases aligning to TRBD2. The V and J ends lost 5 bases and 0 bases, in that order; junction bases with no gene match: 13. Germline V gene sequence: CDR1 ENHRY, CDR2 SYGVKD. CDR3 length equals 20 residues. The CDR3 DNA sequence: TGTGCCATCAGTCAACCCCCGGGACTAGCGGGGGGGCCAGTCTCCTACGAGCAGTACTTC. Residues: CAISQPPGLAGGPVSYEQYF.

The rearrangement uses TRBV7-9 and TRBJ2-2; 7 nucleotides agree with TRBD1. V trimming: 6 bases; J trimming: 5 bases; junction bases outside the gene matches: 12. The germline V gene encodes CDR1 SEHNR and CDR2 FQNEAQ (reference sequence). The CDR3 spans 16 residues. The CDR3 region is CASSPFGPQGTGELFF. CDR3 bases: TGTGCCAGCAGTCCTTTTGGGCCACAGGGGACCGGGGAGCTGTTTTTT.

The V call is TRBV5-1, the J call TRBJ2-1; 14 bases fit TRBD2. Germline lookup yields CDR1 SGHRS and CDR2 YFSETQ. The CDR3 is made up of 14 amino acids. The junction had 6 bases not matched to a gene; V was cut back by 7 bases and J by 9 bases. CDR3 sequence: CASGRTSGGFEQFF. The CDR3 nucleotides read TGCGCCAGCGGGCGGACTAGCGGGGGGTTTGAGCAGTTCTTC.

This chain links TRBV7-6 with TRBJ2-5; 8 bases map to TRBD1. The germline V gene encodes CDR1 SGHVS and CDR2 FNYEAQ. The CDR3 has 15 residues. V shed 5 bases and J 5 bases; nucleotides not matched to a gene: 10. The CDR3, as DNA: TGTGCCAGCAGCCGTCTAGACAGGGGTGGGGAGACCCAGTACTTC. Protein product: CASSRLDRGGETQYF.

The chain is built from TRBV4-1 and TRBJ2-2; D possibly corresponds to TRBD2 (6 bases). Germline loops: CDR1 MGHRA, CDR2 YSYEKL. This CDR3 is 15 amino acids long. Trimming left V 4 bases short and J 5 bases short, with 14 bases between. The CDR3 spells CASSPLAGITGELFF. The CDR3 DNA sequence: TGCGCCAGCAGCCCCCTGGCGGGGATAACCGGGGAGCTGTTTTTT.

The J gene is TRBJ2-2, the V gene TRBV2; TRBD2 might be the D (6 bases). Trimming took off 6 bases at V and 4 bases at J, with 12 bases between the two ends. In germline, CDR1 is SNHLY, CDR2 FYNNEI. The CDR3 loop spans 14 amino acids. The CDR3 DNA reads as TGTGCCAGCAGCCTGGAGGGAACCACCGGGGAGCTGTTTTTT. Translated, it gives CASSLEGTTGELFF.

The V call is TRBV4-2, the J call TRBJ2-3, with TRBD2 matching over 13 bases. Germline V gene sequence: CDR1 LGHNA, CDR2 YNFKEQ. This CDR3 region has 16 residues. Trimming at V came to 1 base and at J to 10 bases, leaving 8 bases not matched to a gene. The CDR3 loop is CASSQVGTSGTLAQYF. In DNA, the CDR3 is TGTGCCAGCAGCCAAGTGGGGACTAGCGGGACCTTGGCGCAGTATTTT.

With regard to this clone: The sample holds other DNA sequences that translate to the same CDR3. J is TRBJ1-1 and V is TRBV19, with TRBD1 as a possible D gene (5 bases). CDR3 length equals 13 residues. Germline CDR1 and CDR2: LNHDA and SQIVND (reference sequence). V was cut by 1 base and J by 5 bases, with 8 bases left in between. In DNA form, the CDR3 reads TGTGCCAGTAGTATAGGACGGGGGACTGAAGCTTTCTTT. Translating gives CASSIGRGTEAFF.

The V call is TRBV2, the J call TRBJ2-7; 8 bases match TRBD2. The CDR3 sequence is 14 residues long. The V gene's germline CDR1 is SNHLY and CDR2 FYNNEI. V lost 6 bases to trimming and J lost 1 base; unmatched junction nucleotides: 5. CDR3 protein: CASRSGTSSYEQYF. As DNA, the CDR3 is TGTGCCAGCAGGTCCGGGACTAGTTCCTACGAGCAGTACTTC.

V is TRBV9 and J is TRBJ2-1, with 13 positions matching TRBD2. Losses at the gene ends were 4 bases for V and 7 bases for J; bases not matched to a gene: 8. CDR1 is SGDLS and CDR2 is YYNGEE in the germline V gene. The CDR3 consists of 16 residues. Here the CDR3 reads CASSSSTSGGTNEQFF. The CDR3 nucleotides are TGTGCCAGCAGCTCCTCGACTAGCGGGGGGACGAATGAGCAGTTCTTC.

The chain is built from TRBV10-3 and TRBJ2-3; 10 nucleotides agree with TRBD2. With V trimmed by 2 bases and J by 8 bases, 4 bases remained unmatched. This CDR3 contains 14 residues. Germline-derived CDR1 and CDR2 are ENHRY and SYGVKD. Here the CDR3 DNA reads TGTGCCATCAGTGAGGGAGCGGGGGGGCGTACGCAGTATTTT. Residues: CAISEGAGGRTQYF.